A selection of T cell receptor beta chains follows, all from one sample in a study of cytomegalovirus exposure and HLA in healthy donors. TCRdb's copy holds only in-frame clones and misses some; the assay was immunoSEQ multiplex PCR. Here the sample spans about 140,000 clones, 65% to 75% being singletons. Sequenced: PBMCs. The source of these receptors is a man in his 60s in good health and CMV-seronegative. CDR3s include the opening cysteine and the closing phenylalanine or tryptophan. D genes are given only for firm matches. Size is stated for part of the rows, as once, few or many counts, or as a class when the clone is expanded.

V gene	J gene	clone size	D gene	CDR3 protein	CDR3 DNA
TRBV19	TRBJ2-3	few	TRBD2	CASVGLGSSGAPTDTQYF	TGTGCCAGTGTCGGGTTGGGGTCTAGCGGGGCGCCCACAGATACGCAGTATTTT
TRBV5-1	TRBJ2-2	once	TRBD1	CASSLRTGESAGELFF	TGCGCCAGCAGCCTCAGGACAGGGGAGAGCGCCGGGGAGCTGTTTTTT
TRBV7-9	TRBJ2-3	few	TRBD1	CASSPRQGADTQYF	TGTGCCAGCAGCCCAAGACAGGGCGCAGATACGCAGTATTTT
TRBV10-3	TRBJ2-2	-	TRBD1	CAISEQGETNTGELFF	TGTGCCATCAGTGAGCAGGGGGAAACGAACACCGGGGAGCTGTTTTTT
TRBV5-1	TRBJ1-2	few	-	CASSFKDTGYTF	TGCGCCAGCAGCTTCAAGGACACCGGCTACACCTTC
TRBV20-1	TRBJ1-4	once	-	CSALNEKLFF	TGCAGTGCTCTTAATGAAAAACTGTTTTTT
TRBV28	TRBJ1-5	-	-	CASSPPRQPQHF	TGTGCCAGCAGCCCCCCACGGCAGCCCCAGCATTTT
TRBV15	TRBJ2-7	-	TRBD1	CATSRDLSGTGAAYEQYF	TGTGCCACCAGCAGAGATCTGAGCGGGACAGGGGCGGCCTACGAGCAGTACTTC
TRBV29-1	TRBJ2-3	-	TRBD1	CSVVQGARSDTQYF	TGCAGCGTTGTTCAGGGGGCAAGGTCAGATACGCAGTATTTT
TRBV27	TRBJ2-3	-	-	CASSLNLGGTIADTQYF	TGTGCCAGCAGTTTAAATCTGGGGGGTACTATAGCGGATACGCAGTATTTT
TRBV28	TRBJ2-7	few	-	CASSSPDGIYEQYF	TGTGCCAGCAGTTCACCGGACGGGATCTACGAGCAGTACTTC
TRBV29-1	TRBJ2-1	-	TRBD2	CSAALAGGPNEQFF	TGCAGCGCTGCCCTAGCGGGAGGCCCGAATGAGCAGTTCTTC
TRBV5-4	TRBJ2-5	-	-	CASSLAGRPTQYF	TGTGCCAGCAGCTTGGCTGGCAGGCCGACCCAGTACTTC
TRBV6-5	TRBJ1-1	-	-	CASSLSMNTEAFF	TGTGCCAGCAGTTTGTCCATGAACACTGAAGCTTTCTTT
TRBV5-4	TRBJ2-7	-	-	CASSLVGGSGYEQYF	TGTGCCAGCAGCTTGGTTGGGGGGAGCGGCTACGAGCAGTACTTC
TRBV5-4	TRBJ2-7	-	TRBD1	CASSGGGVAGGHEQYF	TGTGCCAGCAGCGGGGGCGGAGTGGCAGGGGGCCACGAGCAGTACTTC
TRBV5-1	TRBJ1-4	-	-	CASSPGGGINEKLFF	TGCGCCAGCAGCCCCGGGGGGGGGATTAATGAAAAACTGTTTTTT
TRBV19	TRBJ1-2	once	TRBD1	CASSMTGQGSGYTF	TGTGCCAGTAGTATGACGGGACAGGGTAGTGGCTACACCTTC